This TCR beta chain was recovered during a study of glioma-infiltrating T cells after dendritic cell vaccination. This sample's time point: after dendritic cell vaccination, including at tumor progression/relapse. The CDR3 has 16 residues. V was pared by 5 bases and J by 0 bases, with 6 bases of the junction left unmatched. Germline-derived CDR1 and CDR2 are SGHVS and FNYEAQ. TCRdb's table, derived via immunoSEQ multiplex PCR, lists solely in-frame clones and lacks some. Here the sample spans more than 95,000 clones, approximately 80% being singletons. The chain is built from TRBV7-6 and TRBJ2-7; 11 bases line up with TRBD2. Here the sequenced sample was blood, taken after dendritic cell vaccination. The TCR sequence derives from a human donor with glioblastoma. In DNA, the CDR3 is TGTGCCAGCAGCCGGACTAGCGGGTCACCCTCCTACGAGCAGTACTTC. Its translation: CASSRTSGSPSYEQYF.